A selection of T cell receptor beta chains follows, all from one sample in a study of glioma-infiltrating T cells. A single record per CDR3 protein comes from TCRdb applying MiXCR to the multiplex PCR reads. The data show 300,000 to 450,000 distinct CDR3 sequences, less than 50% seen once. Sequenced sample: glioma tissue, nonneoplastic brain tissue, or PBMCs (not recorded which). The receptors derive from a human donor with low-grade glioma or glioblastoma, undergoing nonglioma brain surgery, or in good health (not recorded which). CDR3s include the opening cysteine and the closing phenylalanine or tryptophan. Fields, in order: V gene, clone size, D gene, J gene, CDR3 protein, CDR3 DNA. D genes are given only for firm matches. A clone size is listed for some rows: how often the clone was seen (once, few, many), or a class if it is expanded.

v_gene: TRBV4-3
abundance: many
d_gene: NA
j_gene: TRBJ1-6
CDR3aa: CASSQDLGLNSPLHF
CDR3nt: TGCGCCAGCAGCCAAGATCTCGGGTTAAATTCACCCCTCCACTTT

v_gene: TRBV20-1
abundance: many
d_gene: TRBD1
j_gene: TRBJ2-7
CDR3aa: CSARDRDRQHF
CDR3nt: TGCAGTGCTAGAGACCGGGACAGGCAACACTTC

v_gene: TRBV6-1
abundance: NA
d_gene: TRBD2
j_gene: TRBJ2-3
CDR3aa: CAISPWGGRATDTQYF
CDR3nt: TGTGCCATCAGCCCCTGGGGCGGGAGGGCCACAGATACGCAGTATTTT

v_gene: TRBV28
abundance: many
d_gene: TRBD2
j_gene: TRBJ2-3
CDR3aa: CASSLTGLATDTQYF
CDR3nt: TGTGCCAGCAGCTTAACGGGACTAGCGACAGATACGCAGTATTTT

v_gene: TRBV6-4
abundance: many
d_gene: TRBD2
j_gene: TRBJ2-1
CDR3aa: CASSGTSYNEQFF
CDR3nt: TGTGCCAGCAGTGGGACTAGCTACAATGAGCAGTTCTTC

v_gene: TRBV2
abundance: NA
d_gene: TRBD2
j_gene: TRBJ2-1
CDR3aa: CASSELAGGDNEQFF
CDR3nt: TGTGCCAGCAGTGAGCTAGCGGGAGGAGACAATGAGCAGTTCTTC

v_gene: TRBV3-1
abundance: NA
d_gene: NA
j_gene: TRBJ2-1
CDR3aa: CASSPGDYRGDEQFF
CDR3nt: TGTGCCAGCAGCCCGGGAGACTACAGGGGCGATGAGCAGTTCTTC

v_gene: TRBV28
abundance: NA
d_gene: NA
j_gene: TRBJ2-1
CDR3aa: CASFPAGKGYNEQFF
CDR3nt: TGTGCCAGCTTCCCCGCGGGGAAAGGATACAATGAGCAGTTCTTC

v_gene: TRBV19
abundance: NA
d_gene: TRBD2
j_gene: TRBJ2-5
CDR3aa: CASRQLAGETQYF
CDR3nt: TGTGCCAGTCGGCAGCTAGCGGGAGAGACTCAGTACTTC

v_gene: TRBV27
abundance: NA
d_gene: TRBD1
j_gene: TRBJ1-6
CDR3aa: CASRTFRDRGGWALNF
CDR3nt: TGTGCCAGCAGAACATTCCGGGACAGGGGAGGGTGGGCCCTCAACTTT

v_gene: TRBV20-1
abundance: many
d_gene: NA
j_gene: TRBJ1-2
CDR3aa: CSARDQVAGYTF
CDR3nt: TGCAGTGCTAGAGATCAGGTTGCGGGCTACACCTTC

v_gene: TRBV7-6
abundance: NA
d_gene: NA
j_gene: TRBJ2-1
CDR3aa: CASSLEVNEQFF
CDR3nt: TGTGCCAGCAGCTTAGAGGTGAATGAGCAGTTCTTC

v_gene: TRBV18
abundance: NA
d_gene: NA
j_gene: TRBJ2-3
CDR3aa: CASSPLQQNTDTQYF
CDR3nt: TGTGCCAGCTCACCACTCCAACAGAACACAGATACGCAGTATTTT

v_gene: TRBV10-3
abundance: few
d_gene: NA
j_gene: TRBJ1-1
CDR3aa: CAISSRVVNTEAFF
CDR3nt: TGTGCCATCAGTTCCAGGGTGGTGAACACTGAAGCTTTCTTT

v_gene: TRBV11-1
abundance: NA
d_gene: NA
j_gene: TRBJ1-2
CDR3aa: CASSSRDGYTF
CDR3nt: TGTGCCAGCAGCTCCCGGGATGGCTACACCTTC

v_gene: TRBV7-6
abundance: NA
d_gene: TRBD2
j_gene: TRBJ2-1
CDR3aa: CASSLRTSGRNYNEQFF
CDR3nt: TGTGCCAGCAGCTTGAGGACTAGCGGGCGAAACTACAATGAGCAGTTCTTC